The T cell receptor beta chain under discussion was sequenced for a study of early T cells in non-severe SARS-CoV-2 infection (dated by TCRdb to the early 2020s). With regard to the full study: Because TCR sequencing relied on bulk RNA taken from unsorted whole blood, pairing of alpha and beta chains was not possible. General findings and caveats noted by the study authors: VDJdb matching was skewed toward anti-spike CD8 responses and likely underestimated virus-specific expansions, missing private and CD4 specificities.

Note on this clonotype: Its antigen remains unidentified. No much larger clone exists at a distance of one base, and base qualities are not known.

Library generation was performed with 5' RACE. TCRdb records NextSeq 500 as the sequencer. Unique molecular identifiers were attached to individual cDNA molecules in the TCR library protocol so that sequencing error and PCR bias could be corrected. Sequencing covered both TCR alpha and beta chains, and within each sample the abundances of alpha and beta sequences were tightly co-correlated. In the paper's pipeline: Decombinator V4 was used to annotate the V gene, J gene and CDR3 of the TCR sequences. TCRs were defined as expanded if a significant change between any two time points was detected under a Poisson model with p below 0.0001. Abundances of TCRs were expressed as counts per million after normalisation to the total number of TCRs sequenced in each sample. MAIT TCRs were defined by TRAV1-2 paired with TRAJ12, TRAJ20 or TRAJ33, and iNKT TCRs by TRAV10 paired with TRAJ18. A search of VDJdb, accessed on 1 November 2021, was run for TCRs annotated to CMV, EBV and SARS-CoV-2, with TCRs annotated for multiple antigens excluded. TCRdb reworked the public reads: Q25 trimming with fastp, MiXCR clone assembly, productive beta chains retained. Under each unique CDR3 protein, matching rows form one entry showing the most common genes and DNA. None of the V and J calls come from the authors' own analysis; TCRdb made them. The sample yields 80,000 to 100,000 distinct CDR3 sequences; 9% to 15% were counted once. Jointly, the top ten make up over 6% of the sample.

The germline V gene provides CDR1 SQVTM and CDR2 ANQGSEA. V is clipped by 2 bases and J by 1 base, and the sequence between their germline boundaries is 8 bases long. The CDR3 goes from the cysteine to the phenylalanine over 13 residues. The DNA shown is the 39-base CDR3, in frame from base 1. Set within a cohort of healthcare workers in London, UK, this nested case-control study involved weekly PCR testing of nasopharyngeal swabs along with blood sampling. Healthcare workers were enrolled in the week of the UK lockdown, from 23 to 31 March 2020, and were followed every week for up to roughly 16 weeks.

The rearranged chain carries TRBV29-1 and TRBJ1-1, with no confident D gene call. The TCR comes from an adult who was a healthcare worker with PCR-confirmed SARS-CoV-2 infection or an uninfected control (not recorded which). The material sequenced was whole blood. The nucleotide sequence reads TGCAGCGTTGAACCGGCTTGGAACACTGAAGCTTTCTTT. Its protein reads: CSVEPAWNTEAFF.